The sequence of this T cell receptor (beta chain) was determined in a study of cytomegalovirus exposure and HLA in healthy donors. The method was immunoSEQ multiplex PCR; TCRdb's version includes in-frame clones alone and lacks a portion of them. The table includes about 190,000 clones, more than 75% detected once. In regard to this clone: Its antigen is still unknown.

V was clipped by 4 bases and J by 11 bases, with 18 bases between them. In germline, CDR1 is SEHNR, CDR2 FQNEAQ (reference sequence). The CDR3 is 14 residues long. Study results and caveats: A classifier reportedly called cytomegalovirus status with high sensitivity and specificity.

The chain employs TRBV7-9 and TRBJ1-5; a possible D gene is TRBD1 (6 bases). Sequencing used PBMCs. The receptor comes from a woman between 18 and 30 years old in good health and CMV-seronegative. DNA for the CDR3: TGTGCCAGCAGCTCGTCCGGGAGGGGGGTGGCCCAGCATTTT. This gives the protein CASSSSGRGVAQHF.